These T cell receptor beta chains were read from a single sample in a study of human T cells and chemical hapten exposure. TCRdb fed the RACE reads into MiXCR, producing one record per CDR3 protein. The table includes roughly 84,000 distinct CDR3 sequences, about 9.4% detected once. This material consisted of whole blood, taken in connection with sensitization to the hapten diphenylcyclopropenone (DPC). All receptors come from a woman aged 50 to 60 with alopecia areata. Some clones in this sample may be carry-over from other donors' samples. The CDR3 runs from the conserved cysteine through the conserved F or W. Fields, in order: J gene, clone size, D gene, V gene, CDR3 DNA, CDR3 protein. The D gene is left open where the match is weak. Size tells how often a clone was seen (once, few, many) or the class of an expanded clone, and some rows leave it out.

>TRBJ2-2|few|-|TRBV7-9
TGTGCCAGCACCCTAACCGGGGGGAACACCGGGGAGCTGTTTTTT
CASTLTGGNTGELFF
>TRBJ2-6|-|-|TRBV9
TGTGCCAGCAGCGGAAGAACCTCTGGGGCCAACGTCCTGACTTTC
CASSGRTSGANVLTF
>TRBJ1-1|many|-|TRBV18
TGTGCCAGCTCACCACAGGGTGCGAACACTGAAGCTTTCTTT
CASSPQGANTEAFF
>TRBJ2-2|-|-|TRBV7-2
TGTGCCAGCAGCTTGACGGTGAACACCGGGGAGCTGTTTTTT
CASSLTVNTGELFF
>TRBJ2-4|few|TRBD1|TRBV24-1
TGTGCCACCAGTGCAGGGGGTGGCGAAGCCAAAAACATTCAGTACTTC
CATSAGGGEAKNIQYF
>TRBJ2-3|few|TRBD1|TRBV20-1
TGCAGTGCTAGTTCGGGACAGGGGGCTACAGATACGCAGTATTTT
CSASSGQGATDTQYF
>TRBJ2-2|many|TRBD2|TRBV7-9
TGTGCCAGCAGCTTAGGATCTAGCGGGAGCGGGGAGCTGTTTTTT
CASSLGSSGSGELFF
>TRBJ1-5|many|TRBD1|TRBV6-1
TGTGCCAGCAGTGGGGCAGGGGGACAGCCCCAGCATTTT
CASSGAGGQPQHF
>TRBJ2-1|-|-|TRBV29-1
TGCAGCGTTGATCGCAGGGTATTGTACAATGAGCAGTTCTTC
CSVDRRVLYNEQFF
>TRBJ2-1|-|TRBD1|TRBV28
TGTGCCAGCAGTTCCCACTCGATCGGACAGGGAATATTCAGGGATGAGCAGTTCTTC
CASSSHSIGQGIFRDEQFF
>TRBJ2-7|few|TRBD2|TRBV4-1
TGCGCCAGCAGCCAAGTGACTAGCGGGAGGAACGAGCAGTACTTC
CASSQVTSGRNEQYF
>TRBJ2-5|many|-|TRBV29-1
TGCAGCGTTCGTAGACAGAGCGGGGAGACCCAGTACTTC
CSVRRQSGETQYF
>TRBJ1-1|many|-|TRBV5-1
TGCGCCAGCAGCTTGCACCAGGGGAACACTGAAGCTTTCTTT
CASSLHQGNTEAFF
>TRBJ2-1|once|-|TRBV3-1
TGTGCCAGCAGCCAAGCGAGGGGGACCTCTCTCATCCATGAGCAGTTCTTC
CASSQARGTSLIHEQFF
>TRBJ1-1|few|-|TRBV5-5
TGTGCCAGCAGCTTGGGAAGAATCGGGCTGAACACTGAAGCTTTCTTT
CASSLGRIGLNTEAFF
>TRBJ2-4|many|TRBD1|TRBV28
TGTGCCAGCAGGGCGACAGGGGCGAGGTTAAACATTCAGTACTTC
CASRATGARLNIQYF
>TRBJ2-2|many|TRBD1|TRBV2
TGTGCCAGCAGCCCAAACAGGGACAGATCGTCTGGGGAGCTGTTTTTT
CASSPNRDRSSGELFF
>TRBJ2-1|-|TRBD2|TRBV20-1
TGCAGTGCTAGAGCGGCGGGAGGAATCAATGAGCAGTTCTTC
CSARAAGGINEQFF
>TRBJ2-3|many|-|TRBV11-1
TGTGCCAGCAGCCCCAGGGAGCGAGGCACAGATACGCAGTATTTT
CASSPRERGTDTQYF
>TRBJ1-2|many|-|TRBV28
TGTGCCAGCAGTTCCCCAGGCTACACCTTC
CASSSPGYTF
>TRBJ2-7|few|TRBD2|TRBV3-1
TGTGCCAGCAGCGCGACTAGCGGGCCCACTGAGCAGTACTTC
CASSATSGPTEQYF
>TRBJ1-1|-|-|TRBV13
TGTGCCAGCAGCATCAGTGTAGCTGAAGCTTTCTTT
CASSISVAEAFF
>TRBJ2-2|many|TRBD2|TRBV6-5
TGTGCCAGCAGTTACTCCAGGACTAGCATGGGGGAGCTGTTTTTT
CASSYSRTSMGELFF
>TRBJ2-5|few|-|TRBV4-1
TGCGCCAGCAGCCAAATCGAGAAAAGCCAAGAGACCCAGTACTTC
CASSQIEKSQETQYF